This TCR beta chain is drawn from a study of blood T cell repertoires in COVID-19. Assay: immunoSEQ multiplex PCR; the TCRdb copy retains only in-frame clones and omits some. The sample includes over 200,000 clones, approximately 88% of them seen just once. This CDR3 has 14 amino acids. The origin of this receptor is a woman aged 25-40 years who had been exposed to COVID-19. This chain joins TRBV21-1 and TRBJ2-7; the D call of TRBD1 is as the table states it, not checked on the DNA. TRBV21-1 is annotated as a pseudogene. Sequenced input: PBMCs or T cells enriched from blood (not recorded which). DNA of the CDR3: TGTGCCAGTATGCCGGGACAGGGCTACTACGAGCAGTACTTC. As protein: CASMPGQGYYEQYF.